This TCR beta chain was identified during a study of blood T cell repertoires in COVID-19. At the level of the study: Material from acute and convalescent COVID-19 was sourced from the United States, Italy and Spain. PBMCs, B-cell-depleted T cells, or T cells were the source of the cDNA or gDNA that made up the material.

Participants spanned ages about 18 to 100 years and resided in 20 to 30 US areas. Each participant's cohort was designated according to participant-reported clinical history. The method was immunoSEQ multiplex PCR; TCRdb's version includes in-frame clones alone and lacks a portion of them. The table has more than 450,000 clones, 87% seen once. The V gene's germline CDR1 is SGHTS and CDR2 YDEGEE. Trimming took 2 bases from V and 4 from J, leaving 15 bases between them. This CDR3 comprises 15 residues. The V gene is TRBV5-8, the J gene TRBJ2-5, with a possible D match to TRBD1 (6 bases). Sequences were obtained from PBMCs or T cells enriched from blood (not recorded which). This TCR was recovered from a woman under 30 who had recovered from COVID-19. The CDR3 nucleotides read TGTGCCAGCAGCTTAGGGGGAACCCCCGGAGAGACCCAGTACTTC. Translation: CASSLGGTPGETQYF.